The 23 T cell receptor beta chains below come from one sample, sequenced in a study of cytomegalovirus exposure and HLA in healthy donors. The PCR contained 60 Vbeta and 13 Jbeta primers. Assay used: immunoSEQ multiplex PCR; TCRdb lists only in-frame clones, some missing. The table includes 150,000 to 200,000 clones, around 85% detected once. Source material: PBMCs. All receptors derive from a man aged 18-30 years in good health and CMV-seropositive.

The count of this clone is one. This chain links TRBV9 with TRBJ2-3, with a weak D call TRBD2 (6 bases). The V end lost 4 bases, the J end lost 6 bases, and 18 bases lay between the germline ends. This CDR3 is built from 15 residues. Germline CDR1 and CDR2: SGDLS and YYNGEE. The CDR3 DNA reads TGTGCCAGCAGCCCCGAGGCCGGGGGAGCCGATACGCAGTATTTT. Protein: CASSPEAGGADTQYF.

The chain combines TRBV5-1 with TRBJ1-2; 12 nucleotides match TRBD1. V lost 3 bases and J lost 8; bases outside the gene matches: 8. CDR3 size: 15 residues. The germline V gene has CDR1 SGHRS and CDR2 YFSETQ. The CDR3, as DNA: TGCGCCAGCAGCTCCGGGACAGGGGGCTACGACGGCTACACCTTC. Translating it yields CASSSGTGGYDGYTF.

The chain combines TRBV4-3 with TRBJ2-1; TRBD1 agrees at 7 bases. This CDR3 has 13 amino acids. The germline CDR1 and CDR2 sequences are LGHNA and YSLEER. Unmatched junction bases numbered 6, after V lost 1 base and J lost 12 bases. The CDR3 DNA reads as TGCGCCAGCAGCCAAGGAAAACAGGGGAGGCAGTTCTTC. This translates into CASSQGKQGRQFF.

The V call is TRBV7-2, the J call TRBJ2-3, with D unclear. Per the germline V gene, CDR1 is SGHTA and CDR2 is FQGNSA. The CDR3 has 15 residues. V was trimmed by 1 base and J by 1 base, leaving 9 bases between them. CDR3 region: CASSLGSKGTDTQYF. The CDR3 DNA reads as TGTGCCAGCAGCTTAGGGAGTAAGGGCACAGATACGCAGTATTTT.

The chain uses TRBV6-5 and TRBJ1-3; D may be TRBD1 (6 bases). The V gene's germline CDR1 is MNHEY and CDR2 SVGAGI. Between the trimmed V and J ends, which lost 4 bases and 4 bases, there was a span of 14 bases. The CDR3 covers 15 residues. The DNA for the CDR3 is TGTGCCAGCAGTTCAACAGGGTTTGACGGAAACACCATATATTTT. Translating it yields CASSSTGFDGNTIYF.

The chain uses TRBV2 and TRBJ2-5; TRBD1 matches at 8 bases. The J call is doubtful: the DNA matches TRBJ2-7 better. The CDR3 consists of 12 residues. Germline V gene data show CDR1 as SNHLY and CDR2 as FYNNEI. The CDR3 DNA is TGTGCCAGCAGGACAGGGGCGGGCGAGCAGTACTTC. Amino acid sequence: CASRTGAGEQYF.

This chain connects TRBV2 to TRBJ2-2; 11 nucleotides match TRBD1. The CDR3 is 14 residues long. Germline V gene data show CDR1 as SNHLY and CDR2 as FYNNEI. J was trimmed by 3 bases and V by 8 bases; bases with no gene match: 2. In nucleotides, the CDR3 is TGTGCCAGCGGGACAGGGGGGGACACCGGGGAGCTGTTTTTT. This translates into CASGTGGDTGELFF.

The chain joins TRBV10-1 to TRBJ1-1; D may be TRBD1 (6 bases). The germline gives CDR1 WNHNN, CDR2 SYGVQD (reference sequence). V lost 8 bases, J lost 0 bases, and 16 bases lay in between. The CDR3 runs 15 residues. CDR3 sequence (DNA): TGCGCCAGCCCCAAGGGGGGGCGATTGAACACTGAAGCTTTCTTT. Amino acid sequence: CASPKGGRLNTEAFF.

This rearrangement joins TRBV18 to TRBJ2-5; 9 positions match TRBD1. V lost 0 bases to trimming and J lost 4 bases; unmatched junction nucleotides: 6. The CDR3 runs to 16 residues. The germline CDR1 and CDR2 sequences are KGHSH and LQKENI. For the CDR3, the DNA is TGTGCCAGCTCACCACCAAGGACAGGGGTGCGAGAGACCCAGTACTTC. Its protein product is CASSPPRTGVRETQYF.

This clone was detected a few times. This chain links TRBV4-2 with TRBJ2-7; 8 bases fit TRBD1. The CDR3 is made up of 15 amino acids. Germline V gene data show CDR1 as LGHNA and CDR2 as YNFKEQ. The V segment lost 3 bases and the J segment 4 bases; nucleotides outside the gene matches: 8. The CDR3 is CASSHPDRARYEQYF. The CDR3 nucleotides are TGTGCCAGCAGCCACCCGGACAGGGCTAGGTACGAGCAGTACTTC.

CDR3 bases: TGTGCCAGCAGACTAGCGGGGGCCCTCCAAGAGACCCAGTACTTC. It translates to CASRLAGALQETQYF. The chain combines TRBV2 with TRBJ2-5; TRBD2 matches 11 bases. The germline V gene encodes CDR1 SNHLY and CDR2 FYNNEI. This CDR3 has 15 residues. V dropped 6 bases and J dropped 1; count of bases not matched to a gene: 4. Full variable domain (rest looked up from reference TRBV2 and TRBJ2-5): EPEVTQTPSHQVTQMGQEVILRCVPISNHLYFYWYRQILGQKVEFLVSFYNNEISEKSEIFDDQFSVERPDGSNFTLKIRSTKLEDSAMYFCASRLAGALQETQYFGPGTRLLVL.

V gene TRBV5-1 combines with J gene TRBJ1-6; no firm D call. V shed 0 bases and J shed 7 bases, with 8 bases lying between them. Germline CDR1 SGHRS, CDR2 YFSETQ. The CDR3 totals 14 residues. For the CDR3, the DNA is TGCGCCAGCAGCTTGGTCTCGGAGAATTCACCCCTCCACTTT. It encodes CASSLVSENSPLHF. The full variable domain, rest sourced from reference TRBV5-1 and TRBJ1-6, is KAGVTQTPRYLIKTRGQQVTLSCSPISGHRSVSWYQQTPGQGLQFLFEYFSETQRNKGNFPGRFSGRQFSNSRSEMNVSTLELGDSALYLCASSLVSENSPLHFGNGTRLTVT.

The chain recombines TRBV6-1 with TRBJ1-2, with TRBD1 as a possible D gene (5 bases). This CDR3 has 15 residues. CDR1 and CDR2 from the germline V gene are MNHNS and SASEGT. V gave up 5 bases and J gave up 6 bases, with 19 bases separating them. CDR3 nucleotides: TGTGCCAGCAGTCCCCGGGCCCAGGGCCCAGATGGCTACACCTTC. It is translated as CASSPRAQGPDGYTF.

This chain uses TRBV9 with TRBJ1-2; D remains unclear. The germline V and J ends were trimmed by 4 bases and 1 base, with 20 bases remaining between them. There are 17 residues in the CDR3. Germline values: CDR1 SGDLS, CDR2 YYNGEE. The CDR3 DNA sequence: TGTGCCAGCAGCCTTAGATCAGGCGCTTTCCTTAACTATGGCTACACCTTC. This sequence encodes CASSLRSGAFLNYGYTF. The whole variable domain, filled in from reference TRBV9 and TRBJ1-2, reads DSGVTQTPKHLITATGQRVTLRCSPRSGDLSVYWYQQSLDQGLQFLIQYYNGEERAKGNILERFSAQQFPDLHSELNLSSLELGDSALYFCASSLRSGAFLNYGYTFGSGTRLTVV.

A note on this clone: At one end the junction does not follow the germline gene, possibly because of a read error. The chain joins TRBV28 to TRBJ2-7; TRBD1 might be the D (5 bases). The CDR3 is 11 residues long. Germline V gives CDR1 MDHEN, CDR2 SYDVKM. Written as DNA, the CDR3 is TGTGCCAGCACTCTTATGGGGCAGCCCCACTTC. Translation: CASTLMGQPHF. Together with reference TRBV28 and TRBJ2-7, the CDR3 gives the full variable domain: DVKVTQSSRYLVKRTGEKVFLECVQDMDHENMFWYRQDPGLGLRLIYFSYDVKMKEKGDIPEGYSVSREKKERFSLILESASTNQTSMYLCASTLMGQPHFGPGTRLTVT.

This clone was counted a single time. The chain couples TRBV11-2 to TRBJ2-7, with 8 bases aligning to TRBD2. CDR3 length equals 15 residues. CDR1 and CDR2 (germline): SGHAT, FQNNGV. V was pared by 2 bases and J by 5 bases, with 8 bases of the junction left unmatched. CDR3 sequence (DNA): TGTGCCAGCAGCTTATTCTCGCGGGGGGAAAACGAGCAGTACTTC. Translating gives CASSLFSRGENEQYF.

V usage is TRBV7-8 and J usage is TRBJ2-1; D might be TRBD1 (6 bases). Between the trimmed V and J ends, which lost 5 bases and 5 bases, there was a span of 13 bases. Germline lookup yields CDR1 SGHVS and CDR2 FQNEAQ. The CDR3 runs to 14 residues. The CDR3, as DNA: TGTGCCAGCAGCCCACGCGGACAGAACAATGAGCAGTTCTTC. Translated: CASSPRGQNNEQFF.

J is TRBJ2-5 and V is TRBV2; 11 bases line up with TRBD2. The germline V gene has CDR1 SNHLY and CDR2 FYNNEI. J gave up 7 bases and V 4 bases, and 5 bases lay outside the gene matches. CDR3 length: 14 amino acids. CDR3 loop: CASSVELAGGTQYF. The CDR3, as DNA: TGTGCCAGCAGTGTTGAGCTAGCGGGGGGGACCCAGTACTTC. The whole variable domain, remainder taken from reference TRBV2 and TRBJ2-5, is EPEVTQTPSHQVTQMGQEVILRCVPISNHLYFYWYRQILGQKVEFLVSFYNNEISEKSEIFDDQFSVERPDGSNFTLKIRSTKLEDSAMYFCASSVELAGGTQYFGPGTRLLVL.

The chain joins TRBV7-6 to TRBJ2-5, with 9 bases aligning to TRBD1. This CDR3 contains 16 residues. In germline, CDR1 is SGHVS, CDR2 FNYEAQ. Losses at the gene ends were 5 bases for V and 5 bases for J; bases not matched to a gene: 12. CDR3 region: CASSLPLRDRAETQYF. CDR3 DNA: TGTGCCAGCAGCCTCCCCCTACGGGACAGGGCGGAGACCCAGTACTTC.

This clone was seen a handful of times. The gene calls are TRBV6-6 and TRBJ2-7; D might be TRBD1 (6 bases). The V end lost 5 bases, the J end lost 6 bases, and 8 bases lay between the germline ends. CDR1 is MNHNY, CDR2 SVGAGI, per germline (reference sequence). CDR3 length: 11 amino acids. CDR3 loop: CASSRQVEQYF. In DNA form, the CDR3 reads TGTGCCAGCAGTCGACAGGTCGAGCAGTACTTC.

V gene TRBV11-2 combines with J gene TRBJ2-7, with D perhaps TRBD2 (5 bases). Trimming pared 0 bases from V and 5 bases from J, leaving 14 bases between. The germline V gene has CDR1 SGHAT and CDR2 FQNNGV. This CDR3 is built from 15 residues. CDR3 DNA sequence: TGTGCCAGCAGCTTAGAAAGGGAGCTAGGTAACGAGCAGTACTTC. It specifies CASSLERELGNEQYF. Variable domain in full (rest from reference TRBV11-2 and TRBJ2-7): EAGVAQSPRYKIIEKRQSVAFWCNPISGHATLYWYQQILGQGPKLLIQFQNNGVVDDSQLPKDRFSAERLKGVDSTLKIQPAKLEDSAVYLCASSLERELGNEQYFGPGTRLTVT.

This clone was counted a single time. V gene TRBV27 combines with J gene TRBJ1-1; D is perhaps TRBD1 (5 bases). The V gene lost 3 bases and the J gene lost 1 base, with 9 bases spanning the gap. This CDR3 comprises 14 residues. CDR1 MNHEY and CDR2 SMNVEV come from the germline V gene (reference sequence). CDR3 sequence reads: CASSFQGSNTEAFF. CDR3 bases: TGTGCCAGCAGTTTCCAGGGATCGAACACTGAAGCTTTCTTT.

The genes are TRBV6-6 and TRBJ1-5; the D gene is possibly TRBD1 (6 bases). This CDR3 has 16 amino acids. The V end was cut by 5 bases, the J end by 3 bases, with 17 bases between. Germline V gene data show CDR1 as MNHNY and CDR2 as SVGAGI (reference sequence). In DNA, the CDR3 is TGTGCCAGCAGTCCCACCGGGGGGGGGCTCAATCAGCCCCAGCATTTT. As protein: CASSPTGGGLNQPQHF.